The text below deals with one T cell receptor beta chain. The record originates from a study of T cell changes during pregnancy in multiple sclerosis. Clones were read by immunoSEQ multiplex PCR, and TCRdb kept only the in-frame ones, dropping some. The table lists about 61,000 clones, 80% to 90% of them singletons. Germline assignment: CDR1 GTSNPN and CDR2 SVGIG (reference sequence). This CDR3 is 15 amino acids long. V shed 4 bases and J shed 4 bases, with 19 bases lying between them. The chain employs TRBV30 and TRBJ1-2; possible D gene TRBD1, 6 bases. Specimen: peripheral blood, collected in the first trimester of pregnancy. The clonotype comes from a female donor in good health, enrolled as a control in a pregnancy study. In nucleotides, the CDR3 is TGTGCCTGGACTCGATCGGACAGCGGTAGCTATGGCTACACCTTC. Translation gives CAWTRSDSGSYGYTF.